Listed here are 21 T cell receptor beta chains from one sample, sequenced in a study of shared clonotypes between healthy human individuals. The assay was immunoSEQ multiplex PCR, and TCRdb's table has in-frame clones only and misses some. This table has some 1.1 million clones, 77% appearing once. The sequenced sample was memory CD4+ T cells from PBMCs. Subset meaning: CD45RA-negative fraction. The source is a man between 18 and 35 years old in good health. Some clones in this sample may be carry-over from other donors' samples.

The chain carries TRBV7-8 and TRBJ1-6; no reliable D call. The V end lost 4 bases, the J end lost 7 bases, and 5 bases lay between the germline ends. CDR1 and CDR2 (germline): SGHVS, FQNEAQ. The CDR3 totals 12 residues. The chain's CDR3 is CASSSPNSPLHF. The CDR3 coding sequence is TGTGCCAGCAGCTCCCCAAATTCACCCCTCCACTTT.

This chain uses TRBV29-1 with TRBJ1-1; unclear D gene. This CDR3 spans 12 amino acids. V was cut by 4 bases and J by 10 bases, with 16 bases left in between. Germline CDR1 is SQVTM and CDR2 is ANQGSEA. In DNA, the CDR3 is TGCAGCGTTGTGGTGCCGGATGCCGCAGCTTTCTTT. The encoded protein is CSVVVPDAAAFF.

The V and J genes are TRBV28 and TRBJ2-3; 7 bases fit TRBD2. Unmatched junction bases numbered 9, after V lost 1 base and J lost 8 bases. Germline loops: CDR1 MDHEN, CDR2 SYDVKM. The CDR3 runs 15 residues. CDR3 amino acids: CASSLSGLTTATQYF. DNA for the CDR3: TGTGCCAGCAGTTTATCGGGACTAACTACGGCTACGCAGTATTTT.

This clone has only one observation. V usage is TRBV2 and J usage is TRBJ2-7, with D possibly matching TRBD1 (5 bases). The CDR3 length is 10 residues. With 7 bases removed from V and 6 bases from J, the gap between germline ends came to 7 bases. CDR1 and CDR2 (germline): SNHLY, FYNNEI. The CDR3 nucleotides are TGTGCCAGCACCAGGGCCGAGCAGTACTTC. As protein: CASTRAEQYF. Supplemented by reference TRBV2 and TRBJ2-7, the full variable domain reads EPEVTQTPSHQVTQMGQEVILRCVPISNHLYFYWYRQILGQKVEFLVSFYNNEISEKSEIFDDQFSVERPDGSNFTLKIRSTKLEDSAMYFCASTRAEQYFGPGTRLTVT.

This clone was detected a few times. The same CDR3 is also encoded by other DNA sequences in this sample. The chain joins TRBV15 to TRBJ1-5; maybe TRBD1 (5 bases). Germline CDR1 and CDR2: LNHNV and YYDKDF (reference sequence). The CDR3 consists of 14 residues. V was trimmed by 0 bases and J by 5 bases, leaving 8 bases between them. The CDR3 protein is CATSRDQGDQPQHF. The CDR3 DNA is TGTGCCACCAGCAGAGATCAAGGGGATCAGCCCCAGCATTTT.

This chain connects TRBV5-4 to TRBJ2-3; a weak D match, TRBD2 (5 bases). Trimming took off 4 bases at V and 1 base at J, with 10 bases between the two ends. The CDR3 has 14 residues. Per germline, CDR1 SGHNT and CDR2 YYREEE (reference sequence). The CDR3 nucleotides read TGTGCCAGCAGCCTCCTGCGGGGCACAGATACGCAGTATTTT. As protein: CASSLLRGTDTQYF.

The chain links TRBV6-1 to TRBJ1-3; D is undetermined. Looked up from germline, CDR1 is MNHNS and CDR2 is SASEGT. The CDR3 is 13 amino acids. V was trimmed by 7 bases and J by 2 bases, leaving 9 bases between them. CDR3 protein: CASTQRTGNTIYF. The DNA for the CDR3 is TGTGCCAGCACGCAACGAACTGGAAACACCATATATTTT.

As regards this clone: The same CDR3 can be traced to other DNA sequences in this sample. The chain has TRBV2 and TRBJ2-1; D is possibly TRBD1 (5 bases). Between the trimmed V and J ends, which lost 5 bases and 2 bases, there was a span of 13 bases. The length of the CDR3 is 15 residues. Germline V gives CDR1 SNHLY, CDR2 FYNNEI. For the CDR3, the DNA is TGTGCCAGCAGTCCTCTGGGGCTAACCTACAATGAGCAGTTCTTC. It yields the protein CASSPLGLTYNEQFF.

A word on this clone: This sample also contains other DNA sequences that code for the same CDR3. This chain uses TRBV7-2 with TRBJ2-1, with 7 bases aligning to TRBD1. CDR1 and CDR2 from the germline V gene are SGHTA and FQGNSA. This CDR3 spans 16 amino acids. With 6 bases clipped from V and 1 base from J, the junction kept 9 bases outside the gene matches. CDR3 protein: CASSLRGRGSYNEQFF. The CDR3 nucleotides read TGTGCCAGCAGTCTTAGGGGCAGGGGGTCCTACAATGAGCAGTTCTTC.

The V call is TRBV7-9, the J call TRBJ2-1; weak D call: TRBD1 (5 bases). The germline V gene encodes CDR1 SEHNR and CDR2 FQNEAQ (reference sequence). V was clipped by 1 base and J by 10 bases, with 14 bases between them. This CDR3 spans 14 amino acids. The CDR3, as DNA: TGTGCCAGCAGCTTAGGGGGCTATTACGGGGAGCAGTTCTTC. Its translation is CASSLGGYYGEQFF.

This clone has only a few counts. The V gene is TRBV30, the J gene TRBJ1-1, with TRBD1 identical over 8 bases. V shed 5 bases, J shed 4 bases, and the junction held 6 bases outside the gene matches. The CDR3 is made up of 13 amino acids. CDR1 and CDR2 (germline): GTSNPN, SVGIG (reference sequence). The CDR3 reads CAWETGASTEAFF. The CDR3, as DNA: TGTGCCTGGGAGACAGGGGCGAGCACTGAAGCTTTCTTT.

CDR3 nucleotide sequence: TGTGCCAGCAGTCAGTATGACTTACGACAAAGTCGGGCCAACGTCCTGACTTTC. Translated: CASSQYDLRQSRANVLTF. The chain recombines TRBV6-9 with TRBJ2-6; the D is unclear. Germline lookup yields CDR1 MNHGY and CDR2 SVAAGI. V was cut by 5 bases and J by 5 bases, with 22 bases left in between. The length of the CDR3 is 18 residues.

The V gene is TRBV7-7, the J gene TRBJ2-7, with a tentative D call TRBD1 (6 bases). Trimming took off 0 bases at V and 4 bases at J, with 7 bases between the two ends. This CDR3 region has 13 residues. CDR1 is SSHAT and CDR2 is FNYEAQ in the germline V gene (reference sequence). In DNA form, the CDR3 reads TGTGCCAGCAGCTTAGCTACAGGGTACGAGCAGTACTTC. This encodes CASSLATGYEQYF. Combining the CDR3 with reference TRBV7-7 and TRBJ2-7 gives the whole variable domain GAGVSQSPRYKVTKRGQDVTLRCDPISSHATLYWYQQALGQGPEFLTYFNYEAQPDKSGLPSDRFSAERPEGSISTLTIQRTEQRDSAMYRCASSLATGYEQYFGPGTRLTVT.

The J gene is TRBJ2-1, the V gene TRBV7-3; 10 nucleotides match TRBD1. The CDR3 sequence is 15 residues long. CDR1 is SGHTA and CDR2 is FQGTGA in the germline V gene. J was trimmed by 6 bases and V by 2 bases; bases with no gene match: 4. The CDR3 here is CASSLRQGATNEQFF. CDR3 bases: TGTGCCAGCAGCTTACGACAGGGGGCGACCAATGAGCAGTTCTTC.

V gene TRBV5-5 combines with J gene TRBJ2-2; the D gene is possibly TRBD2 (7 bases). Germline V gene sequence: CDR1 SGHKS, CDR2 YYEKEE (reference sequence). The V and J ends lost 2 bases and 7 bases respectively, with 21 bases between them. The CDR3 runs to 17 residues. CDR3 in amino acids: CASSFSLLGGPGGELFF. DNA of the CDR3: TGTGCCAGCAGCTTTTCCCTTCTGGGGGGGCCAGGCGGGGAGCTGTTTTTT. The full variable domain, completed using reference TRBV5-5 and TRBJ2-2, is DAGVTQSPTHLIKTRGQQVTLRCSPISGHKSVSWYQQVLGQGPQFIFQYYEKEERGRGNFPDRFSARQFPNYSSELNVNALLLGDSALYLCASSFSLLGGPGGELFFGEGSRLTVL.

There are a few counts of this clone. In the same sample, other DNA sequences code for this CDR3. This sequence joins TRBV5-1 and TRBJ2-3; 10 nucleotides line up with TRBD2. CDR3 length: 15 amino acids. Trimming cost V 0 bases and J 5 bases; bases outside gene matches: 3. Germline V gene lookup returns CDR1 SGHRS and CDR2 YFSETQ. The CDR3 is CASSLVGTSEDTQYF. The CDR3 DNA reads TGCGCCAGCAGCTTGGTAGGGACTAGCGAAGATACGCAGTATTTT.

This clone was seen more than once but under ten times. This sequence joins TRBV6-6 and TRBJ1-3, with D perhaps matching TRBD1 (6 bases). CDR3 length: 13 amino acids. Germline CDR1 is MNHNY and CDR2 is SVGAGI (reference sequence). V was cut by 8 bases and J by 3 bases, with 11 bases left in between. For the CDR3, the DNA is TGTGCCAGCGGGGGCCAGGGTGGAAACACCATATATTTT. As protein: CASGGQGGNTIYF.

The CDR3 DNA reads TGTGCCAGCAGCTTAAGGGCGATCGTAGCGGGAGGGAGTAGGGAGCAGTTCTTC. Protein product: CASSLRAIVAGGSREQFF. The V gene is TRBV7-2, the J gene TRBJ2-1; 11 bases fit TRBD2. V gave up 2 bases and J gave up 10 bases; unmatched junction bases: 16. This CDR3 has 18 amino acids. Germline values: CDR1 SGHTA, CDR2 FQGNSA.

The V gene is TRBV27, the J gene TRBJ2-6; 12 nucleotides line up with TRBD1. Germline lookup yields CDR1 MNHEY and CDR2 SMNVEV (reference sequence). Germline trimming cut 4 bases from V and 4 bases from J; bases unmatched to any gene: 5. The CDR3 is made up of 17 amino acids. CDR3 in amino acids: CASSSGQGARGANVLTF. DNA of the CDR3: TGTGCCAGCAGTTCGGGACAGGGGGCGCGGGGGGCCAACGTCCTGACTTTC.

The chain is built from TRBV28 and TRBJ2-5, with no clear D. The tail of the sequence fits TRBJ2-7 better, so the J call may be wrong. Germline V gene sequence: CDR1 MDHEN, CDR2 SYDVKM. The CDR3 runs to 14 residues. The CDR3: CASRVPSGSYEQYF. The CDR3 DNA reads as TGTGCCAGCCGGGTTCCGTCCGGGTCCTACGAGCAGTACTTC.

In this sample, this clone turned up once. This chain joins TRBV11-2 and TRBJ2-7; the D call may be TRBD1 or TRBD2 (5 bases each). The length of the CDR3 is 14 residues. Germline values: CDR1 SGHAT, CDR2 FQNNGV. Trimming left V 6 bases short and J 3 bases short, with 15 bases between. The CDR3 region has the DNA TGTGCCAGCAGTCGAGCCGGGGCCCTCTACGAGCAGTACTTC. Translation: CASSRAGALYEQYF.